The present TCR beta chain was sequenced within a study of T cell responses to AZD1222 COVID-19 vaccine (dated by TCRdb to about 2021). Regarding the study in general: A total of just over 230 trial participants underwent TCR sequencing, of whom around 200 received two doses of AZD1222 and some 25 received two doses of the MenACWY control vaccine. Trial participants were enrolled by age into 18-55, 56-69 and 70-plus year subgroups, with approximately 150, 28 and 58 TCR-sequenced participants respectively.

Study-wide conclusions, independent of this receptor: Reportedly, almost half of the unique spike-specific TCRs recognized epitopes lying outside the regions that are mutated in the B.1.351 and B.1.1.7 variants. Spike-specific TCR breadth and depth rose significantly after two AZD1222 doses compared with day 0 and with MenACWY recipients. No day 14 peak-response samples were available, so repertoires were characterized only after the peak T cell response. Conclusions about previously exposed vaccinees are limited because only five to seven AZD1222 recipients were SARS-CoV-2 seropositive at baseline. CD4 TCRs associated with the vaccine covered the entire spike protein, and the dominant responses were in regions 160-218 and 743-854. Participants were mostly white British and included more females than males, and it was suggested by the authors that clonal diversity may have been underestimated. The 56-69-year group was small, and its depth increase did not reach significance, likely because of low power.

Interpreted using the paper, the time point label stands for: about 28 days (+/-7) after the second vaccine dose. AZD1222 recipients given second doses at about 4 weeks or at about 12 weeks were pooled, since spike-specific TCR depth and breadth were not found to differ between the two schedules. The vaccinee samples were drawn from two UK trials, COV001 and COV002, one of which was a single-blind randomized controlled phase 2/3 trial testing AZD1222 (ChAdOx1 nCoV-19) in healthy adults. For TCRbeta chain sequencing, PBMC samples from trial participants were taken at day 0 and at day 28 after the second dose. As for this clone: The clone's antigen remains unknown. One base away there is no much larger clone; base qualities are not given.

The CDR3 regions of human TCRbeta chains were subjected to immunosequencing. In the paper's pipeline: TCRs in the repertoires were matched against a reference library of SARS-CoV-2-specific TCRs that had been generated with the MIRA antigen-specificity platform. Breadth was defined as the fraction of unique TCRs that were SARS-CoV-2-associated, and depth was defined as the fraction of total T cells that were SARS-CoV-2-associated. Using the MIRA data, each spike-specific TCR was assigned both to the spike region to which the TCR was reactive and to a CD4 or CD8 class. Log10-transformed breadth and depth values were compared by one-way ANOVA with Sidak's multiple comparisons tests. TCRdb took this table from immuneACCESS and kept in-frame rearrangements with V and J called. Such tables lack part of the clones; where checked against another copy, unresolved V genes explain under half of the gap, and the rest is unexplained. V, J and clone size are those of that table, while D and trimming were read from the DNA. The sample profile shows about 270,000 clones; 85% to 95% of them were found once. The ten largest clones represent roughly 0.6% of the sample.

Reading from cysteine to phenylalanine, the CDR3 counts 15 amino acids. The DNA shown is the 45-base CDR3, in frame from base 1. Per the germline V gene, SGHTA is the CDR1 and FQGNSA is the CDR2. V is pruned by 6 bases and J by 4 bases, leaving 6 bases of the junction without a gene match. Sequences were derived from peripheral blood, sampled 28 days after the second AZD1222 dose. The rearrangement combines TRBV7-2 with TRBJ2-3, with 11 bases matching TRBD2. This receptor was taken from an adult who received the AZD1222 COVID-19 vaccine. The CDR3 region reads CASRKLAGEADTQYF. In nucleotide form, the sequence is TGTGCCAGCAGGAAACTAGCGGGAGAGGCAGATACGCAGTATTTT.